This T cell receptor beta chain was captured in a study of cytomegalovirus exposure and HLA in healthy donors. For this clone: Germline and junction disagree at one end, which may indicate a read error.

CDR1 SQVTM and CDR2 ANQGSEA come from the germline V gene. CDR3 length: 12 amino acids. Libraries were prepared by immunoSEQ multiplex PCR; TCRdb keeps only in-frame clonotypes and omits some of them. The table lists 200,000 to 250,000 clones, roughly 83% of them singletons. The chain carries TRBV29-1 and TRBJ2-7; 9 bases map to TRBD2. The sequence was collected from a young woman in good health and CMV-seropositive. Material for sequencing was PBMCs. The CDR3 DNA reads TGCAGCGTTGCGCTAGCGGGGACCGAGCAATACTTC. Translating it yields CSVALAGTEQYF.